This T cell receptor (beta chain) was sequenced for a study of blood T cell repertoires in COVID-19. In the study overall: PBMCs, B-cell-depleted T cells, or T cells were the source of the cDNA or gDNA that made up the material.

Participants had their cohort set by participant-reported clinical history. Up to 2 weeks before entering the study, exposed participants had met a COVID-19 case. Measured with immunoSEQ multiplex PCR; TCRdb has only the in-frame clones, and not every one. Found here are around 150,000 clones, around four fifths of them singletons; the top ten hold around 5%. The V gene lost 1 base and the J gene lost 9 bases, with 18 bases spanning the gap. CDR1 KGHSH and CDR2 LQKENI come from the germline V gene. The CDR3 consists of 15 residues. The chain couples TRBV18 to TRBJ1-1, with D possibly TRBD1 on 5 matching bases. Sequencing was carried out using PBMCs or T cells enriched from blood (not recorded which). This clonotype was sampled from a man aged 70-80 years who had been exposed to COVID-19. This CDR3 is CASSPRLQDNGKAFF. The CDR3 DNA follows: TGTGCCAGCTCACCACGGCTACAGGACAATGGGAAAGCTTTCTTT.